This passage covers 8 T cell receptor beta chains from one sample sequenced in a study of shared clonotypes between healthy human individuals. Profiled with immunoSEQ multiplex PCR; TCRdb holds only in-frame clones, not every one. The sample gives around 2,000,000 clones, 90% to 95% of which show up once; roughly 0.13% is in the top ten. Sequenced: naive CD4+ T cells sorted from blood. The subset denotes: CD45RA+ positively selected. These receptors were taken from a man younger than 35 in good health.

V gene TRBV5-1 combines with J gene TRBJ2-3, with D perhaps matching TRBD1 or TRBD2 (5 bases each). This CDR3 is 17 amino acids long. Deletions cut 2 bases from V and 4 bases from J, with 20 bases between. Per germline, CDR1 SGHRS and CDR2 YFSETQ. The CDR3 DNA is TGCGCCAGCAGCTTCTTCTCCGGGACCCTGGGGCCAGATACGCAGTATTTT. It is translated as CASSFFSGTLGPDTQYF. The variable domain in full, with the rest retrieved from reference TRBV5-1 and TRBJ2-3, is KAGVTQTPRYLIKTRGQQVTLSCSPISGHRSVSWYQQTPGQGLQFLFEYFSETQRNKGNFPGRFSGRQFSNSRSEMNVSTLELGDSALYLCASSFFSGTLGPDTQYFGPGTRLTVL.

The chain joins TRBV5-4 to TRBJ2-7; 8 bases match TRBD1. The germline CDR1 and CDR2 sequences are SGHNT and YYREEE (reference sequence). There are 14 residues in the CDR3. V gave up 4 bases and J gave up 1 base; unmatched junction bases: 4. CDR3 sequence (DNA): TGTGCCAGCAGCCCTGACAGGGGTTCCTACGAGCAGTACTTC. Translated, it gives CASSPDRGSYEQYF.

This clone was seen once. The V call is TRBV18, the J call TRBJ2-6; D possibly matches TRBD1 or TRBD2 (5 bases each). Germline-derived CDR1 and CDR2 are KGHSH and LQKENI. There are 17 residues in the CDR3. The V and J ends lost 2 bases and 2 bases respectively, with 13 bases between them. DNA of the CDR3: TGTGCCAGCTCACCAAACCCTGGGACGACTGGGGCCAACGTCCTGACTTTC. Encoded protein: CASSPNPGTTGANVLTF.

The CDR3 DNA is TGTGCCAGTTCGACAGAGGCTATGAACACTGAAGCTTTCTTT. This translates into CASSTEAMNTEAFF. The chain links TRBV2 to TRBJ1-1; possible D gene TRBD1, 5 bases. The CDR3 spans 14 residues. Trimming cost V 9 bases and J 0 bases, with 14 bases left between them. Per the germline V gene, CDR1 is SNHLY and CDR2 is FYNNEI.

The chain uses TRBV6-6 and TRBJ1-2, with D maybe TRBD1 (6 bases). V lost 8 bases and J 2 bases, leaving 15 bases between the germline ends. This CDR3 is 14 amino acids long. Germline CDR1 is MNHNY and CDR2 is SVGAGI (reference sequence). CDR3 in amino acids: CASVGGAPNYGYTF. The CDR3, as DNA: TGTGCCAGCGTCGGGGGGGCGCCCAACTATGGCTACACCTTC.

This clone came up a few times. This chain connects TRBV6-5 to TRBJ1-2; D might be TRBD1 (6 bases). Germline CDR1 is MNHEY and CDR2 is SVGAGI. The V end lost 6 bases, the J end lost 1 base, and 9 bases lay between the germline ends. The CDR3 totals 13 residues. CDR3 residues: CASSRRGNYGYTF. CDR3 nucleotide sequence: TGTGCCAGCAGCCGCAGGGGTAACTATGGCTACACCTTC.

This clone has only one observation. V gene TRBV10-2 combines with J gene TRBJ1-3, with D hard to call. Trimming took 6 bases from V and 4 from J, leaving 13 bases between them. This CDR3 contains 14 residues. CDR1 is WSHSY, CDR2 SAAADI, per germline. The CDR3 region has the DNA TGCGCCAGCAGATCCGGACTGAGCGGAAACACCATATATTTT. Its protein is CASRSGLSGNTIYF.

Note on this clone: Additional DNA sequences in this sample encode the identical CDR3. The V and J genes are TRBV29-1 and TRBJ2-2; the D gene is possibly TRBD1 (5 bases). Trimming pared 3 bases from V and 2 bases from J, leaving 7 bases between. The germline V gene has CDR1 SQVTM and CDR2 ANQGSEA. The CDR3 has 13 residues. The CDR3 nucleotides read TGCAGCGTTGACCGGACAAACACCGGGGAGCTGTTTTTT. Protein sequence: CSVDRTNTGELFF.